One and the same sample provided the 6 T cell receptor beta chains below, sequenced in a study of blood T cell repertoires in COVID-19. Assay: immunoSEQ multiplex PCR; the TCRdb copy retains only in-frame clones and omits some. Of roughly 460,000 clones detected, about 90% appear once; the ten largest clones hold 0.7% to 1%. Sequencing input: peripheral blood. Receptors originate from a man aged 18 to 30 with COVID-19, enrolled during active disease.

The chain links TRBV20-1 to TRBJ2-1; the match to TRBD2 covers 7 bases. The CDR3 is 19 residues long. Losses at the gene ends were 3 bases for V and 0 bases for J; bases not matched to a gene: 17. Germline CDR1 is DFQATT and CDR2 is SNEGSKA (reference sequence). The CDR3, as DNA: TGCAGTGCTAGTTCGCCCGCCGGGACTAACGATCGCTCCTACAATGAGCAGTTCTTC. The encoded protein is CSASSPAGTNDRSYNEQFF.

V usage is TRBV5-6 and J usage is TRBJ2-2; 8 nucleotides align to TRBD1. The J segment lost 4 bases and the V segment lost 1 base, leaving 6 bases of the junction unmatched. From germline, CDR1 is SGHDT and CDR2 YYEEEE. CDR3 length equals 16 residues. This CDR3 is CASSLSRGQGTGELFF. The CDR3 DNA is TGTGCCAGCAGCTTGAGCAGGGGGCAAGGCACCGGGGAGCTGTTTTTT. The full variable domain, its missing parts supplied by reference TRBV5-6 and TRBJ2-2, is DAGVTQSPTHLIKTRGQQVTLRCSPKSGHDTVSWYQQALGQGPQFIFQYYEEEERQRGNFPDRFSGHQFPNYSSELNVNALLLGDSALYLCASSLSRGQGTGELFFGEGSRLTVL.

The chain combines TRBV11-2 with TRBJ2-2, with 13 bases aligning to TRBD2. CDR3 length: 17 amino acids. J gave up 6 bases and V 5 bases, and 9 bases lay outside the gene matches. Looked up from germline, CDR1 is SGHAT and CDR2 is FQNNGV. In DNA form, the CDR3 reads TGTGCCAGCAGCAACGGACTAGCGGGAGCATCGGCCGGGGAGCTGTTTTTT. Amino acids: CASSNGLAGASAGELFF.

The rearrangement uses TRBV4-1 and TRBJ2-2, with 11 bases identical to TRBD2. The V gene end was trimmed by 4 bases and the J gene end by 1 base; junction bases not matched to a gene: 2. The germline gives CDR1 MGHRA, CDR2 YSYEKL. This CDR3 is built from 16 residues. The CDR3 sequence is CASSPGTSGNTGELFF. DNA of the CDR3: TGCGCCAGCAGCCCCGGGACTAGCGGGAACACCGGGGAGCTGTTTTTT.

The CDR3 nucleotides are TGCGCCAGCAGCTCTGGAGGCCTCGCGGGGCCAGATACGCAGTATTTT. Encoded protein: CASSSGGLAGPDTQYF. This chain links TRBV5-1 with TRBJ2-3; TRBD2 might be the D (6 bases). V was clipped by 3 bases and J by 4 bases, with 18 bases between them. CDR3 size: 16 residues. Germline V gene data show CDR1 as SGHRS and CDR2 as YFSETQ.

This chain's CDR3 is CASSYSGTGSEKLFF. CDR3 DNA: TGTGCCAGCAGTTACTCGGGCACAGGCTCTGAAAAACTGTTTTTT. V and J are TRBV6-5 and TRBJ1-4; a weak D match, TRBD1 (5 bases). With 0 bases removed from V and 7 bases from J, the gap between germline ends came to 12 bases. Germline assignment: CDR1 MNHEY and CDR2 SVGAGI. The CDR3 has 15 amino acids.